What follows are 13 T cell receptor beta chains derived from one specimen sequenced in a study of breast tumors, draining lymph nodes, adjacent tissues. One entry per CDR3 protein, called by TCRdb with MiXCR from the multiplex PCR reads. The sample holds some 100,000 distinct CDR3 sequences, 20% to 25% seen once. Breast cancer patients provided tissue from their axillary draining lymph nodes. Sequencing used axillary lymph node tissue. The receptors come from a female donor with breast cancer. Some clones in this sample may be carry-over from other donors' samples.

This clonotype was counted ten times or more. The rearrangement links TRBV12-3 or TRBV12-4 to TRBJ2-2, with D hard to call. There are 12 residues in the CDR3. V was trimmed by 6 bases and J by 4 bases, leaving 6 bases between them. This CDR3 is CASRRGTGELFF. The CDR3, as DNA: TGTGCCAGCAGGAGAGGCACCGGGGAGCTGTTTTTT.

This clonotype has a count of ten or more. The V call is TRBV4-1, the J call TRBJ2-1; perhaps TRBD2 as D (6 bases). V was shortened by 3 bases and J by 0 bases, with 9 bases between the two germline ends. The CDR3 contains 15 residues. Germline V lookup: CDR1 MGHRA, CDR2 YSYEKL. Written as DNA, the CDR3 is TGCGCCAGCAGCCAGGGACTCGTCTCCTACAATGAGCAGTTCTTC. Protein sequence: CASSQGLVSYNEQFF.

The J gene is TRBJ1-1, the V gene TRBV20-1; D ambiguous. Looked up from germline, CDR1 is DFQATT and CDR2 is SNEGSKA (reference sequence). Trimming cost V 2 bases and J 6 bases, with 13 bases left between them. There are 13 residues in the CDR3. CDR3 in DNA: TGCAGTGCTAGACCGGGGTATGGCGCTGAAGCTTTCTTT. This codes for CSARPGYGAEAFF.

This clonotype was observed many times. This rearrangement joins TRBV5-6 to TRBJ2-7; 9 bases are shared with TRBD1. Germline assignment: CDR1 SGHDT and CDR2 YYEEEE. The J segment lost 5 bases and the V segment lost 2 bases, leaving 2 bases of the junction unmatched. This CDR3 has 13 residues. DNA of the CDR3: TGTGCCAGCAGCTTTGGGACAGGGAACGAGCAGTACTTC. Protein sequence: CASSFGTGNEQYF.

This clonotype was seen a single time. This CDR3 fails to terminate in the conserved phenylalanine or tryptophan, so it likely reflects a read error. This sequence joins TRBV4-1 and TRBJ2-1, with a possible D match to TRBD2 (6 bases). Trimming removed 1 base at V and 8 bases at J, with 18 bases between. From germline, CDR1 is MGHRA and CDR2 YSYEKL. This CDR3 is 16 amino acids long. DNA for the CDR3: TGCGCCAGCAGCCAAGGGGTTGCGGGAAAATACCATGAGCAGTTCCTC. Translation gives CASSQGVAGKYHEQFL.

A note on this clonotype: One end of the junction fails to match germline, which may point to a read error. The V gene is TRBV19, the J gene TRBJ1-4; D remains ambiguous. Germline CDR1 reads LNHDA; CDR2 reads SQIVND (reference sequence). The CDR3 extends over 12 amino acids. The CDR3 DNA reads TGTGCCGGTAGTATAGGAGGGGAAAAACTGTTTTTT. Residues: CAGSIGGEKLFF.

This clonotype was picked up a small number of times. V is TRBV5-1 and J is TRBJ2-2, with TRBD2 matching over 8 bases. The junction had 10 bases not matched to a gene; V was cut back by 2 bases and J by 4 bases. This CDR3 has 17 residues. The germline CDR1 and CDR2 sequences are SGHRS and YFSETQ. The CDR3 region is CASSFVSGGRGTGELFF. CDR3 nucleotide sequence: TGCGCCAGCAGCTTCGTTTCGGGAGGGCGCGGCACCGGGGAGCTGTTTTTT.

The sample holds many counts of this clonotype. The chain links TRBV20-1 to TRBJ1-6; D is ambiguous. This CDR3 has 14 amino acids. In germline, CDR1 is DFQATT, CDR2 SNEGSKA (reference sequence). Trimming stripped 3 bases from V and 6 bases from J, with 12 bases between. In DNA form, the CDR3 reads TGCAGTGCTAGTCCGCGGGTGGGTAATTCACCCCTCCACTTT. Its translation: CSASPRVGNSPLHF.

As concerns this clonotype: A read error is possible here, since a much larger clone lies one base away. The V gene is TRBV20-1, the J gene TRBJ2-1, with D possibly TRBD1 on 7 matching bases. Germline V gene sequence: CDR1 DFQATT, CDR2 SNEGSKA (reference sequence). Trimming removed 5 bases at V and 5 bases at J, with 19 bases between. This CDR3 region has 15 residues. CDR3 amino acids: CSALPLAGTDNEQFF. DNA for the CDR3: TGCAGTGCTCTCCCACTAGCTGGGACAGACAATGAGCAGTTCTTC.

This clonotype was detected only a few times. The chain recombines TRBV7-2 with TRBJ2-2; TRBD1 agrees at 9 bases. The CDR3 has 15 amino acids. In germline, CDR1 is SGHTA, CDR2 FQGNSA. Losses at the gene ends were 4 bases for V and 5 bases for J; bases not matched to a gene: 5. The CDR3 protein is CASSSGQGKTGELFF. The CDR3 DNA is TGTGCCAGCAGCTCCGGACAGGGGAAGACCGGGGAGCTGTTTTTT.

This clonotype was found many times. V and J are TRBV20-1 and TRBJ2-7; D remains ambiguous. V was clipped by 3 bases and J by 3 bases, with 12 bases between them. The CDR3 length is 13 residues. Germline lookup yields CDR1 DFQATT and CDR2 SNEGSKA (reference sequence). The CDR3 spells CSARTAFFYEQYF. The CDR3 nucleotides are TGCAGTGCTAGGACCGCGTTCTTCTACGAGCAGTACTTC.

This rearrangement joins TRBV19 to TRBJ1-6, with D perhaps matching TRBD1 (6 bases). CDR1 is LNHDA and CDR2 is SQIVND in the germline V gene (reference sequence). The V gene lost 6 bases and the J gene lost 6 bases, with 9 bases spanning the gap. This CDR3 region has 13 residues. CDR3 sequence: CASRGASNSPLHF. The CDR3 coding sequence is TGTGCCAGTAGGGGGGCGTCTAATTCACCCCTCCACTTT.

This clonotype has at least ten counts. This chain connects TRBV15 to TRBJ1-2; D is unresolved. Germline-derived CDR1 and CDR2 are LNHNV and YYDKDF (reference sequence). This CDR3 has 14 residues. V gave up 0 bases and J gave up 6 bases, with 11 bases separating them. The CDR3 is CATSRDAAVDGYTF. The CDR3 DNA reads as TGTGCCACCAGCAGAGATGCGGCAGTCGATGGCTACACCTTC.